This note documents a single TCR beta chain sequence. The data stem from a study of OX40 agonist ivuxolimab in advanced cancers. TCRdb keeps only in-frame clones here, not all; method: immunoSEQ multiplex PCR. The sample has some 110,000 clones; just under 95% are singletons. This CDR3 comprises 13 residues. Germline CDR1 reads ENHRY; CDR2 reads SYGVKD. Trimming shortened V by 4 bases and J by 7 bases, and 11 bases separated the two germline ends. The V call is TRBV10-3, the J call TRBJ1-5; a weak D match, TRBD1 (6 bases). This clonotype was sampled from an adult with an advanced solid tumor such as melanoma, head and neck, liver or kidney cancer. This specimen consisted of CD4+ or CD8+ T cells sorted from blood, obtained in a trial of the OX40 agonist ivuxolimab. CDR3 coding DNA: TGTGCCATCAGTGCAGGGGATAAGCAGCCCCAGCATTTT. Its protein is CAISAGDKQPQHF.